Below, 25 T cell receptor beta chains from the same sample are listed, as sequenced in a study of immune evolution from preneoplasia to lung adenocarcinoma. Assay: immunoSEQ multiplex PCR; the TCRdb copy retains only in-frame clones and omits some. This table holds some 4,000 clones, 79% found once. Sequenced sample: FFPE invasive lung adenocarcinoma tissue. All receptors derive from a person aged 35 to 59 with lung adenocarcinoma. Some clones in this sample may be carry-over from other donors' samples.

CDR3 in amino acids: CASSQKTGSGNTIYF. The CDR3, as DNA: TGTGCCAGCAGCCAGAAGACAGGCTCTGGAAACACCATATATTTT. V usage is TRBV4-2 and J usage is TRBJ1-3; perhaps TRBD1 as D (6 bases). The CDR3 consists of 15 residues. Germline CDR1 reads LGHNA; CDR2 reads YNFKEQ. The V end lost 3 bases, the J end lost 0 bases, and 9 bases lay between the germline ends.

V and J are TRBV6-1 and TRBJ2-7, with a possible D match to TRBD2 (5 bases). Germline V gives CDR1 MNHNS, CDR2 SASEGT. This CDR3 is built from 12 residues. V was trimmed by 2 bases and J by 4 bases, leaving 6 bases between them. The CDR3 DNA reads as TGTGCCAGCAGTGAATCGGGGTACGAGCAGTACTTC. Protein product: CASSESGYEQYF.

The DNA of the CDR3 is TGTGCCAGCAGTGAAACGGCCGGGGCAACTAATGAAAAACTGTTTTTT. It encodes CASSETAGATNEKLFF. This rearrangement joins TRBV6-1 to TRBJ1-4; D gene uncertain. The CDR3 totals 16 residues. Germline V gene data show CDR1 as MNHNS and CDR2 as SASEGT. V lost 2 bases to trimming and J lost 0 bases, with 10 bases between them.

This chain connects TRBV7-3 to TRBJ2-7, with TRBD2 matching 7 bases. The V and J ends lost 5 bases and 6 bases, in that order; junction bases with no gene match: 4. CDR1 is SGHTA, CDR2 FQGTGA, per germline. This CDR3 region has 12 residues. CDR3 region: CASSRTGGEQYF. The DNA of the CDR3 is TGTGCCAGCAGCCGTACGGGGGGCGAGCAGTACTTC.

The CDR3 DNA is TGTGCCAGCAGTTTCACTGCCTCCTACGAGCAGTACTTC. The encoded protein is CASSFTASYEQYF. The V and J genes are TRBV27 and TRBJ2-7, with D unclear. Trimming removed 3 bases at V and 0 bases at J, with 6 bases between. Germline-derived CDR1 and CDR2 are MNHEY and SMNVEV (reference sequence). This CDR3 is built from 13 residues.

The gene calls are TRBV30 and TRBJ1-4, with D tentatively TRBD1 (5 bases). V was shortened by 4 bases and J by 0 bases, with 15 bases between the two germline ends. Germline loops: CDR1 GTSNPN, CDR2 SVGIG (reference sequence). The CDR3 sequence is 16 residues long. The CDR3 loop reads CAWNWGPAPTNEKLFF. The CDR3 DNA follows: TGTGCCTGGAATTGGGGCCCGGCCCCAACTAATGAAAAACTGTTTTTT. The whole variable domain, remainder taken from reference TRBV30 and TRBJ1-4, is SQTIHQWPATLVQPVGSPLSLECTVEGTSNPNLYWYRQAAGRGLQLLFYSVGIGQISSEVPQNLSASRPQDRQFILSSKKLLLSDSGFYLCAWNWGPAPTNEKLFFGSGTQLSVL.

This rearrangement joins TRBV6-5 to TRBJ2-7, with 8 bases lining up with TRBD1. Looked up from germline, CDR1 is MNHEY and CDR2 is SVGAGI. The CDR3 consists of 14 residues. The trim removed 3 bases at V and 7 bases at J, leaving 8 bases unmatched. In nucleotides, the CDR3 is TGTGCCAGCAGTTATTCGCAGGGGGCGAGAGAGCAGTACTTC. Its translation is CASSYSQGAREQYF.

The V and J genes are TRBV7-6 and TRBJ1-3; D is unresolved. The CDR3 is 15 amino acids. Germline V gene data show CDR1 as SGHVS and CDR2 as FNYEAQ. V was trimmed by 1 base and J by 2 bases, leaving 9 bases between them. CDR3 amino acids: CASSLGTPAGNTIYF. In nucleotides, the CDR3 is TGTGCCAGCAGCTTAGGTACGCCAGCTGGAAACACCATATATTTT.

This chain connects TRBV10-3 to TRBJ1-4; 8 nucleotides agree with TRBD1. V was pared by 10 bases and J by 3 bases, with 16 bases of the junction left unmatched. This CDR3 has 17 residues. Germline CDR1 ENHRY, CDR2 SYGVKD. The CDR3 region has the DNA TGTGCCACCTCTCCCAGTCAGGGGGCGGGAGCTAATGAAAAACTGTTTTTT. Protein product: CATSPSQGAGANEKLFF.

DNA of the CDR3: TGTGCCAGCAGCTCGCCTTATCAGCCCCAGCATTTT. Encoded protein: CASSSPYQPQHF. The genes are TRBV7-9 and TRBJ1-5; no clear D. Between the trimmed V and J ends, which lost 4 bases and 5 bases, there was a span of 6 bases. Germline assignment: CDR1 SEHNR and CDR2 FQNEAQ (reference sequence). This CDR3 is built from 12 residues.

The chain recombines TRBV7-9 with TRBJ2-3, with D unclear. This CDR3 region has 12 residues. Trimming removed 4 bases from V and 11 bases from J, with 13 bases in between. Per germline, CDR1 SEHNR and CDR2 FQNEAQ (reference sequence). The CDR3 DNA reads TGTGCCAGCAGCTCCAGTTCCGACGGGCAGTATTTT. This sequence encodes CASSSSSDGQYF.

The chain recombines TRBV29-1 with TRBJ1-4; D is ambiguous. The CDR3 is 13 residues long. Trimming stripped 6 bases from V and 7 bases from J, with 15 bases between. The germline V gene has CDR1 SQVTM and CDR2 ANQGSEA. CDR3 loop: CSVSSQESEKLFF. DNA for the CDR3: TGCAGCGTCTCCTCCCAGGAGAGTGAAAAACTGTTTTTT.

This clone has a single count. The chain couples TRBV6-1 to TRBJ1-2; tentatively, D is TRBD1 (6 bases). This CDR3 comprises 14 residues. V gave up 5 bases and J gave up 8 bases, with 18 bases separating them. CDR1 is MNHNS, CDR2 SASEGT, per germline. The CDR3: CASSRSGGRNGYTF. DNA of the CDR3: TGTGCCAGCAGTCGAAGTGGGGGGCGGAACGGCTACACCTTC.

The rearrangement joins TRBV10-3 to TRBJ2-1; 10 bases map to TRBD1. The CDR3 length is 16 residues. Germline lookup yields CDR1 ENHRY and CDR2 SYGVKD. Germline trimming cut 2 bases from V and 8 bases from J; bases unmatched to any gene: 9. CDR3 in amino acids: CAISEPARDRGDEQFF. In DNA form, the CDR3 reads TGTGCCATCAGTGAGCCGGCAAGGGACAGGGGCGATGAGCAGTTCTTC.

This chain uses TRBV2 with TRBJ1-2, with 7 bases fitting TRBD1. With 5 bases clipped from V and 8 bases from J, the junction kept 8 bases outside the gene matches. This CDR3 has 13 amino acids. Germline CDR1 is SNHLY and CDR2 is FYNNEI. The CDR3: CASSFTGDLGYTF. DNA of the CDR3: TGTGCCAGCAGTTTTACAGGGGACTTAGGCTACACCTTC.

This chain joins TRBV15 and TRBJ2-7, with D possibly matching TRBD1 (6 bases). This CDR3 is 15 amino acids long. Germline CDR1 is LNHNV and CDR2 is YYDKDF (reference sequence). Between the trimmed V and J ends, which lost 2 bases and 8 bases, there was a span of 19 bases. The CDR3 DNA sequence: TGTGCCACCAGCAGAATTGCTTTAGGGGGTTACAAGCAGTACTTC. It yields the protein CATSRIALGGYKQYF.

This CDR3 is CSVVVTADTQYF. The CDR3 DNA reads as TGCAGCGTTGTTGTTACGGCAGATACGCAGTATTTT. V usage is TRBV29-1 and J usage is TRBJ2-3; no reliable D call. Germline V CDR1 and CDR2: SQVTM, ANQGSEA. The CDR3 runs 12 residues. V shed 4 bases and J shed 4 bases, with 9 bases lying between them.

The chain couples TRBV5-1 to TRBJ2-7; D is undetermined. The germline V and J ends were trimmed by 0 bases and 5 bases, with 18 bases remaining between them. Germline loops: CDR1 SGHRS, CDR2 YFSETQ. This CDR3 spans 16 amino acids. CDR3 amino acids: CASSLAGPRQGHEQYF. CDR3 in DNA: TGCGCCAGCAGCTTGGCCGGGCCACGCCAAGGCCACGAGCAGTACTTC.

With respect to this clone: One junction end disagrees with the germline gene, perhaps due to a read error. The chain is built from TRBV27 and TRBJ2-7, with D possibly matching TRBD1 (5 bases). There are 14 residues in the CDR3. Germline lookup yields CDR1 MNHEY and CDR2 SMNVEV (reference sequence). This CDR3 reads CTSSLQGANYEQYF. For the CDR3, the DNA is TGTACCAGCAGTTTACAAGGGGCCAACTACGAGCAGTACTTC.

This clone occurred once. The chain uses TRBV4-1 and TRBJ2-2, with 12 nucleotides matching TRBD2. CDR1 is MGHRA and CDR2 is YSYEKL in the germline V gene. This CDR3 region has 16 residues. V lost 3 bases to trimming and J lost 6 bases; unmatched junction nucleotides: 5. CDR3 loop: CASSQSSGRASGELFF. In DNA, the CDR3 is TGCGCCAGCAGCCAGTCTAGCGGGAGGGCCTCCGGGGAGCTGTTTTTT.

J is TRBJ1-5 and V is TRBV7-2, with 8 bases aligning to TRBD1. The CDR3 is 15 amino acids. V trimming: 2 bases; J trimming: 2 bases; junction bases outside the gene matches: 2. The germline V gene has CDR1 SGHTA and CDR2 FQGNSA. The CDR3 DNA is TGTGCCAGCAGCTTATACAGGGGGGGCAATCAGCCCCAGCATTTT. The encoded protein is CASSLYRGGNQPQHF.

The chain uses TRBV6-1 and TRBJ2-5; D perhaps matches TRBD1 (5 bases). V shed 5 bases and J shed 11 bases, with 12 bases lying between them. Germline V gene lookup returns CDR1 MNHNS and CDR2 SASEGT. The CDR3 is 11 residues long. CDR3 DNA: TGTGCCAGCAGTCCCCCAGGGCCGCAGTACTTC. This encodes CASSPPGPQYF.

This chain connects TRBV7-6 to TRBJ2-7; tentatively, D is TRBD1 (5 bases). The V end lost 3 bases, the J end lost 1 base, and 22 bases lay between the germline ends. CDR1 and CDR2 from the germline V gene are SGHVS and FNYEAQ. The CDR3 has 18 amino acids. The CDR3 coding sequence is TGTGCCAGCAGCTTTTCCACCTGGGGCCCGACAGCATCCTACGAGCAGTACTTC. Protein sequence: CASSFSTWGPTASYEQYF.

This sequence joins TRBV6-4 and TRBJ2-7; the D is unclear. The germline gives CDR1 MRHNA, CDR2 SNTAGT. The CDR3 is 12 residues long. Trimming removed 3 bases from V and 2 bases from J, with 5 bases in between. In DNA form, the CDR3 reads TGTGCCAGCAGTGAAGACACCTACGAGCAGTACTTC. Amino acids: CASSEDTYEQYF.

The V gene is TRBV10-2, the J gene TRBJ2-1, with D uncertain. Germline loops: CDR1 WSHSY, CDR2 SAAADI. Trimming removed 2 bases at V and 10 bases at J, with 15 bases between. CDR3 length equals 14 residues. Here the CDR3 reads CASSERFGVAEQFF. Here the CDR3 DNA reads TGCGCCAGCAGTGAGAGGTTTGGAGTCGCCGAGCAGTTCTTC.